Listed below are T cell receptor beta chains from one sample, sequenced in a study of blood T cell repertoires in COVID-19. This table comes from immunoSEQ multiplex PCR, and its TCRdb copy is limited to in-frame clones, with some not included. The sample includes roughly 170,000 clones, over 75% of them seen just once. The sample taken for sequencing was peripheral blood. These receptor sequences come from a man aged 55 to 70 who had recovered from COVID-19. Both conserved end residues are part of each CDR3. The D gene is left open where the match is weak. Clone size is given for some rows only: seen once, a few or many times, or a class if the clone is expanded.

clone_size	j_call	v_call	d_call	cdr3_nt	cdr3_aa
NA	TRBJ2-2	TRBV7-2	TRBD1	TGTGCCAGCAGCCTAGGAGACAGGGACACCGGGGAGCTGTTTTTT	CASSLGDRDTGELFF
NA	TRBJ1-3	TRBV7-2	TRBD1	TGTGCCAGCAGTCGACAGGGCGCCAGGGGCACCATATATTTT	CASSRQGARGTIYF
NA	TRBJ2-3	TRBV5-4	NA	TGTGCCAGCAGCTTGACAGCCTCTAGCACAGATACGCAGTATTTT	CASSLTASSTDTQYF
NA	TRBJ2-7	TRBV18	TRBD1	TGTGCCAGCTCACGGACAGGGGAGACCTACGAGCAGTACTTC	CASSRTGETYEQYF
NA	TRBJ2-7	TRBV18	NA	TGTGCCAGCTCTCTAACAGGGATTGGGTCCTACGAGCAGTACTTC	CASSLTGIGSYEQYF
few	TRBJ1-4	TRBV4-2	NA	TGTGCCAGCAGCCAAGAAATAAACAGGGCCTCCTGGGGTGAAAAACTGTTTTTT	CASSQEINRASWGEKLFF
NA	TRBJ1-6	TRBV5-1	TRBD1	TGCGCCAGCAGCTTGCTAAGGGTGGGACAGGGGACTTCACCCCTCCACTTT	CASSLLRVGQGTSPLHF
NA	TRBJ1-2	TRBV30	NA	TGTGCCTTTTCTCTCGGCTATGGCTACACCTTC	CAFSLGYGYTF
NA	TRBJ2-7	TRBV7-2	TRBD1	TGTGCCAGCAGCTCGACAGGGGTCCACGAGCAGTACTTC	CASSSTGVHEQYF
NA	TRBJ2-1	TRBV7-2	TRBD2	TGTGCCAGCAGCCCGAGCGGGGGGGCGAGCAATGAGCAGTTCTTC	CASSPSGGASNEQFF
NA	TRBJ1-3	TRBV27	NA	TGTGCCAGCAGAGCCCATGGGGCAGGGCAATCTGGAAACACCATATATTTT	CASRAHGAGQSGNTIYF
NA	TRBJ2-2	TRBV27	NA	TGTGCCAGCAGTTTAACAGGGACAAGCACCGGGGAGCTGTTTTTT	CASSLTGTSTGELFF
once	TRBJ2-1	TRBV6-6	TRBD2	TGTGCCGGCGGGGGTTACTCCTACAATGAGCAGTTCTTC	CAGGGYSYNEQFF
NA	TRBJ2-6	TRBV27	TRBD2	TGTGCCAGCAGTTTATCAACGTTTTTAGCGGGGGGGAACGTCCTGACTTTC	CASSLSTFLAGGNVLTF
NA	TRBJ2-7	TRBV4-1	NA	TGCGCCAGCAGCCGGCGCGGCAAGAGCTCCTACGAGCAGTACTTC	CASSRRGKSSYEQYF
NA	TRBJ2-5	TRBV9	NA	TGTGCCAGCAGCGAACAAGGCGGAGAGACCCAGTACTTC	CASSEQGGETQYF
NA	TRBJ1-1	TRBV27	NA	TGTGCCAGCAGTTCTCTAATGGGGGGGAACACTGAAGCTTTCTTT	CASSSLMGGNTEAFF
NA	TRBJ2-2	TRBV4-1	TRBD2	TGCGCCAGCAGCCAGAGCGGGGGGGACACCGGGGAGCTGTTTTTT	CASSQSGGDTGELFF
NA	TRBJ2-1	TRBV7-3	TRBD2	TGTGCCAGCAGCCCCTTAGCGGGGGAATACAATGAGCAGTTCTTC	CASSPLAGEYNEQFF
NA	TRBJ1-5	TRBV6-1	TRBD1	TGTGCCAGCAGTGATAACAGGGGGCGTAGGGTCAATCAGCCCCAGCATTTT	CASSDNRGRRVNQPQHF
NA	TRBJ2-1	TRBV7-3	TRBD2	TGTGCCAGCAGCTTAACTAGTAGCGGGGGGGCCAATGAGCAGTTCTTC	CASSLTSSGGANEQFF
once	TRBJ2-5	TRBV7-2	NA	TGTGCCAGCAGCCTGGCGGGGGCCGATGAGACCCAGTACTTC	CASSLAGADETQYF
NA	TRBJ1-2	TRBV9	NA	TGTGCCAGCAGCGTAGAATTGACAGGAGGTCCTCCCACCTTC	CASSVELTGGPPTF
NA	TRBJ2-7	TRBV19	NA	TGTGCCAGTAGTATCGGAGGATACGAGCAGTACTTC	CASSIGGYEQYF
NA	TRBJ2-3	TRBV5-1	TRBD2	TGCGCCAGCAGCTTTGGACCCAGCGGGGGGGAAGGTCATACGCAGTATTTT	CASSFGPSGGEGHTQYF
NA	TRBJ2-3	TRBV29-1	TRBD2	TGCAGCGTTTCCCAAGGCGGGGGGGCGGGTGATACGCAGTATTTT	CSVSQGGGAGDTQYF
few	TRBJ1-4	TRBV2	TRBD1	TGTGCCAGCAAATTCGGGACAGGGGGTAGAACGCTGTTTTTT	CASKFGTGGRTLFF
NA	TRBJ2-3	TRBV7-3	TRBD2	TGTGCCAGCAGCCCCGGGACTAGGGATTCAGATACGCAGTATTTT	CASSPGTRDSDTQYF
NA	TRBJ1-2	TRBV7-9	NA	TGTGCCAGCAGCTTAACGGGGAATGGCTACACCTTC	CASSLTGNGYTF
NA	TRBJ1-4	TRBV6-5	NA	TGTGCCAGCAGTACACAGGGCGCTAATGAAAAACTGTTTTTT	CASSTQGANEKLFF
NA	TRBJ2-1	TRBV12-3/TRBV12-4	NA	TGTGCCAGCAGGATTAGCTATGAGCAGTTCTTC	CASRISYEQFF
NA	TRBJ2-2	TRBV12-5	TRBD2	TGTGCTAGTGGTTCGGGGGGGCTTCAGACCGGGGAGCTGTTTTTT	CASGSGGLQTGELFF
NA	TRBJ2-7	TRBV6-5	NA	TGTGCCAGCACCAGGGCCTACGAGCAGTACTTC	CASTRAYEQYF
NA	TRBJ1-2	TRBV2	NA	TGTGCCAGCAGCGTACTTGCAGGGGCTGCTGGCTACACCTTC	CASSVLAGAAGYTF
few	TRBJ1-4	TRBV2	NA	TGTGCCAGCCTTCGAGACTTTAATGAAAAACTGTTTTTT	CASLRDFNEKLFF
NA	TRBJ2-7	TRBV12-3/TRBV12-4	NA	TGTGCCAGCGTTGGGGGCGCCTCCTACGAGCAGTACTTC	CASVGGASYEQYF
NA	TRBJ2-7	TRBV2	NA	TGTGCCAGCAGTCCACAGGGAGAGGAGCAGTACTTC	CASSPQGEEQYF
NA	TRBJ1-1	TRBV7-7	NA	TGTGCTAGCAGCCGTTACAGTCCCACAACGAACACTGAAGCTTTCTTT	CASSRYSPTTNTEAFF
NA	TRBJ2-5	TRBV6-2/TRBV6-3	NA	TGTGCCAGCAGTTACTCGGCGGGGCTCGGGACCCAGTACTTC	CASSYSAGLGTQYF
NA	TRBJ2-7	TRBV7-9	TRBD1	TGTGCCAGCAGCCGAGGTAGAGGGGACAGGATCGAGCAGTACTTC	CASSRGRGDRIEQYF
NA	TRBJ2-1	TRBV5-1	TRBD2	TGCGCCAGCAGCTTGGTAGTGACTAGCGGCTCAAATGAGCAGTTCTTC	CASSLVVTSGSNEQFF
NA	TRBJ2-5	TRBV2	NA	TGTGCCAGTAACAGGGTTGAAGAGACCCAGTACTTC	CASNRVEETQYF
NA	TRBJ2-2	TRBV12-3/TRBV12-4	TRBD1	TGTGCCGGGGCACAGGGGGCAACCGGGGAGCTGTTTTTT	CAGAQGATGELFF
NA	TRBJ1-5	TRBV6-1	NA	TGTGCCAGCAGTGAAGTTACAGTCCCTAGCAATCAGCCCCAGCATTTT	CASSEVTVPSNQPQHF
few	TRBJ1-6	TRBV5-5	TRBD1	TGTGCCAGCAGCCGCGGGGACAGTGGCGTTTCACCCCTCCACTTT	CASSRGDSGVSPLHF
NA	TRBJ1-2	TRBV2	NA	TGTGCCAGCTCCTTTGACTATGGCTACACCTTC	CASSFDYGYTF
NA	TRBJ1-6	TRBV9	NA	TGTGCCAGCAGTCCCGGACAGACAGTTTCACCCCTCCACTTT	CASSPGQTVSPLHF